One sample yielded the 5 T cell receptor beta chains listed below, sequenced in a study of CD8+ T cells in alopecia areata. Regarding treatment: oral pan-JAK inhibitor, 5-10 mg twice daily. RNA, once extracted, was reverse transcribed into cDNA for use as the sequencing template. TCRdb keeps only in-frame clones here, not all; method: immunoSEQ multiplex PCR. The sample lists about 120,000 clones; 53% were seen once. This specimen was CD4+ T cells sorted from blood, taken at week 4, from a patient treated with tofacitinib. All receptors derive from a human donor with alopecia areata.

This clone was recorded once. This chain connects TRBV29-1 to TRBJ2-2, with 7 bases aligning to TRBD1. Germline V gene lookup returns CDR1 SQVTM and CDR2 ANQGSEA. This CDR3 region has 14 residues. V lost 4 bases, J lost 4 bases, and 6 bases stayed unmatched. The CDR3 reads CSVAGRGSTGELFF. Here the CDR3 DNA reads TGCAGCGTTGCCGGCAGGGGGTCCACCGGGGAGCTGTTTTTT.

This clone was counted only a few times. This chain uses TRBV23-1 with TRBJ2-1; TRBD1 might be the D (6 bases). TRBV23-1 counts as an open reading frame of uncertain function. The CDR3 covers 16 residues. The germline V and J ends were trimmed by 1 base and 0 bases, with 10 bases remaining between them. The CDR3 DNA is TGCGCCAGCAGTCAATTGCCGACAGGCTCCTACAATGAGCAGTTCTTC. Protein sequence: CASSQLPTGSYNEQFF.

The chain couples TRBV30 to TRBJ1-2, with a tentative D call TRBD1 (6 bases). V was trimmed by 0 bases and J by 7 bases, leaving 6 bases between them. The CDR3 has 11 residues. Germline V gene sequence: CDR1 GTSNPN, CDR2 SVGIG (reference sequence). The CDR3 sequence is CAWSVGAGYTF. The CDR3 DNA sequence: TGTGCCTGGAGTGTGGGGGCTGGCTACACCTTC.

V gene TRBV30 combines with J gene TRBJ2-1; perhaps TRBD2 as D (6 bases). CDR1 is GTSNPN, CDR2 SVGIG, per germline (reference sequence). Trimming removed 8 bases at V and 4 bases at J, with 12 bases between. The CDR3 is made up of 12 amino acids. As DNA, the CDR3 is TGTGCCGGAGGTGGGGGGTACAATGAGCAGTTCTTC. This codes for CAGGGGYNEQFF.

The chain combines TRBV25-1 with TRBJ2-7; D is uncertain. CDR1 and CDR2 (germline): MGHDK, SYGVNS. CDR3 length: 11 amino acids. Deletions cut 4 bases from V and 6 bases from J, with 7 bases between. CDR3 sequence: CASSGPREQYF. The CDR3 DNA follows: TGTGCCAGCAGTGGTCCGCGCGAGCAGTACTTC.